This T cell receptor (beta chain) was documented in a study of OX40 agonist ivuxolimab in advanced cancers. Study information: In this cohort, patients received ivuxolimab, an agonistic anti-OX40 (CD134) antibody. General study points: Some nonresponders additionally presented with little normalized T-cell clonal expansion.

Measured with immunoSEQ multiplex PCR; TCRdb has only the in-frame clones, and not every one. In the table there are around 83,000 clones, roughly 91% of which are singletons. CDR3 length: 16 residues. The ends lost 2 bases at V and 5 bases at J; junction bases unmatched: 8. The V gene's germline CDR1 is SGHNT and CDR2 YENEEA. A word on this clone: Antigen specificity is unknown.

This specimen was CD4+ or CD8+ T cells sorted from blood, taken in a trial of the OX40 agonist ivuxolimab. The chain links TRBV11-3 to TRBJ2-7, with 11 bases matching TRBD2. The receptor comes from an adult with an advanced solid tumor such as melanoma, head and neck, liver or kidney cancer. CDR3 DNA: TGTGCCAGCAGCTTACTAGCGGGAGGTAGGAAGGACGAGCAGTACTTC. This translates into CASSLLAGGRKDEQYF.